Listed below are T cell receptor beta chains from one sample, sequenced in a study of shared clonotypes between healthy human individuals. Generated by immunoSEQ multiplex PCR, the TCRdb table keeps only in-frame clones and is missing some. Of approximately 700,000 clones in the sample, 55% to 85% are singletons; the top ten hold around 2%. The sequencing sample was made of memory CD4+ T cells sorted from blood. Every receptor here comes from a woman aged 25 to 45 in good health. CDR3s include the opening cysteine and the closing phenylalanine or tryptophan. D genes are given only for firm matches. Clone size, where shown, is once, few, many, or a class for clones that have expanded.

v_call,d_call,cdr3_length,j_call,clone_size,cdr3_nt,cdr3_aa
TRBV2,-,14,TRBJ2-4,-,TGTGCCAGCACCGTACGGTTGGGAGAAAACATTCAGTACTTC,CASTVRLGENIQYF
TRBV27,-,14,TRBJ2-3,-,TGTGCCAGCAGTTGGGGAGCGATCACAGATACGCAGTATTTT,CASSWGAITDTQYF
TRBV27,-,15,TRBJ1-1,-,TGTGCCAGCAGTTTAGGGTGGCAGGCTCTCACTGAAGCTTTCTTT,CASSLGWQALTEAFF
TRBV5-1,TRBD1,15,TRBJ1-3,-,TGCGCCAGCAGCAACGGACAGGCTTCTGGAAACACCATATATTTT,CASSNGQASGNTIYF
TRBV18,TRBD1,13,TRBJ1-1,-,TGTGCCAGCTACCGGACAGGGAACACTGAAGCTTTCTTT,CASYRTGNTEAFF
TRBV7-4,-,14,TRBJ2-7,-,TGTGCCAGCAGCACAAGACAGAGACACTACGAGCAGTACTTC,CASSTRQRHYEQYF
TRBV11-1,-,13,TRBJ2-7,-,TGTGCCAGCAGCTTAGCACAGGGTGGCGAGCAGTACTTC,CASSLAQGGEQYF
TRBV28,TRBD1,16,TRBJ1-1,-,TGTGCCAGCAGTCCACAGGGGGTAAGGGGGAACACTGAAGCTTTCTTT,CASSPQGVRGNTEAFF
TRBV13,TRBD2,16,TRBJ2-5,-,TGTGCCAGCAGCCTCCGAGCGGGAGGGTTTGTGGAGACCCAGTACTTC,CASSLRAGGFVETQYF
TRBV25-1,TRBD2,14,TRBJ2-1,-,TGTGCCAGCAGGAGTAGTAGCGGGACTAATGAGCAGTTCTTC,CASRSSSGTNEQFF
TRBV28,-,14,TRBJ1-1,-,TGTGCCAGCAGTATCAACAGGATTAACACTGAAGCTTTCTTT,CASSINRINTEAFF
TRBV5-1,TRBD1,14,TRBJ2-2,once,TGCGCCAGCAGCGTGACAGGGTCGGCCGGGGAGCTGTTTTTT,CASSVTGSAGELFF
TRBV15,TRBD2,14,TRBJ2-7,once,TGTGCCACCAGCAAGGGCGGGGGAACCTACGAGCAGTACTTC,CATSKGGGTYEQYF
TRBV5-5,TRBD1,17,TRBJ1-5,many,TGTGCCAGCAGCCCGGCCGCCGGGACAGGGGGAGGTCAGCCCCAGCATTTT,CASSPAAGTGGGQPQHF
TRBV7-2,-,12,TRBJ2-1,-,TGTGCCAGCAGCTCGAACAGGGACGAGCAGTTCTTC,CASSSNRDEQFF
TRBV28,TRBD1,17,TRBJ2-6,-,TGTGCCAGCAGTACCGGGACAGGGGGCACGGGGGCCAACGTCCTGACTTTC,CASSTGTGGTGANVLTF
TRBV10-2,TRBD1,11,TRBJ2-5,-,TGCGCCACACAGGGGGTAAAGACCCAGTACTTC,CATQGVKTQYF
TRBV2,-,12,TRBJ2-5,-,TGTGCCAGCACACCGTCCAGGGAGACCCAGTACTTC,CASTPSRETQYF
TRBV11-2,-,15,TRBJ2-7,-,TGTGCCAGCAGCTTAGGGGGTAGCGGTTCCTACGAGCAGTACTTC,CASSLGGSGSYEQYF
TRBV11-2,-,13,TRBJ2-7,few,TGTGCCAGCAGTCCACAGGAAGAGGGGGAGCAGTACTTC,CASSPQEEGEQYF
TRBV30,-,13,TRBJ1-5,-,TGTGCCTGGAGTTTCACAGTGGGTCAGCCCCAGCATTTT,CAWSFTVGQPQHF
TRBV6-5,-,14,TRBJ2-2,-,TGTGCCAGCAGTTACTCAGGGGTTTCCGGGGAGCTGTTTTTT,CASSYSGVSGELFF
TRBV28,TRBD1,15,TRBJ2-7,-,TGTGCCAGCAGAGAGGGACAGGGGGTTTCCTACGAGCAGTACTTC,CASREGQGVSYEQYF
TRBV6-5,TRBD1,12,TRBJ1-5,many,TGTGCCAGCAGGACAGGGGATCAGCCCCAGCATTTT,CASRTGDQPQHF
TRBV28,TRBD1,15,TRBJ2-7,-,TGTGCCAGCAGTAGAGACAGGGCCAGGGGCTACGAGCAGTACTTC,CASSRDRARGYEQYF
TRBV6-5,-,15,TRBJ1-1,once,TGTGCCAGCAGTTACCGGAGGGCTTTGAACACTGAAGCTTTCTTT,CASSYRRALNTEAFF
TRBV18,-,17,TRBJ2-5,-,TGTGCCAGCTCACAAAATCTAAAGCTGTGGGACCAAGAGACCCAGTACTTC,CASSQNLKLWDQETQYF
TRBV7-9,-,15,TRBJ1-4,-,TGTGCCAGCAGCTTAGGATCCGGGATTGGGGAAAAACTGTTTTTT,CASSLGSGIGEKLFF
TRBV10-3,-,13,TRBJ2-7,-,TGTGCCATCAAGGAGGCAGGGACCTACGAGCAGTACTTC,CAIKEAGTYEQYF
TRBV28,-,14,TRBJ1-5,-,TGTGCCAGCAGTTTACAGGGCTACAATCAGCCCCAGCATTTT,CASSLQGYNQPQHF
TRBV30,TRBD2,15,TRBJ2-2,once,TGTGCCTGGACGGGTGGAGCGGGAGGCACCGGGGAGCTGTTTTTT,CAWTGGAGGTGELFF
TRBV6-5,TRBD1,15,TRBJ1-2,few,TGTGCCAGCAGAACGACGGGGGACAGGGTAGATGGCTACACCTTC,CASRTTGDRVDGYTF
TRBV15,TRBD1,19,TRBJ2-3,-,TGTGCCACCAGCGGGCCGGGACAGGGGCGATCTACTAGCACAGATACGCAGTATTTT,CATSGPGQGRSTSTDTQYF
TRBV5-4,-,14,TRBJ2-5,-,TGTGCCAGCAGCGTAAACACTCAACGGGGGACCCAGTACTTC,CASSVNTQRGTQYF
TRBV28,-,17,TRBJ2-5,few,TGTGCCAGCAGTTTATTGGGTGGGCCAGGACACCAAGAGACCCAGTACTTC,CASSLLGGPGHQETQYF
TRBV6-1,-,13,TRBJ2-7,-,TGTGCCACCAGGGGCCCACGGACCTACGAGCAGTACTTC,CATRGPRTYEQYF
TRBV27,-,13,TRBJ1-3,-,TGTGCCAGCAGTCCTCTGACTCCTTCCACCATATATTTT,CASSPLTPSTIYF
TRBV9,-,14,TRBJ2-2,-,TGTGCCAGCAGCGTAGCTAGGTGGGGCGGGGAGCTGTTTTTT,CASSVARWGGELFF
TRBV7-6,-,14,TRBJ1-5,-,TGTGCCAGCAGCTTAGTTCCCAGGGATCAGCCCCAGCATTTT,CASSLVPRDQPQHF
TRBV28,-,14,TRBJ2-3,-,TGTGCCAGCTCCCGGGCAGGAAACACAGATACGCAGTATTTT,CASSRAGNTDTQYF
TRBV4-1,-,14,TRBJ1-4,-,TGCGCCAGCAGCCGAACAGCCGGGAATGAAAAACTGTTTTTT,CASSRTAGNEKLFF
TRBV5-1,TRBD1,15,TRBJ1-2,-,TGCGCCAGCAGCGAACAAACAGGGGCCTTCGCTGGCTACACCTTC,CASSEQTGAFAGYTF
TRBV28,-,12,TRBJ1-1,-,TGTGCCAGCAGTTGGTCAGTCACTGAAGCTTTCTTT,CASSWSVTEAFF
TRBV10-1,-,15,TRBJ2-2,-,TGCGCCAGCAGTGGAGCGGCGACTAACACCGGGGAGCTGTTTTTT,CASSGAATNTGELFF
TRBV5-6,-,17,TRBJ2-3,few,TGTGCCAGCAGCTCTTCCGGGACACTCGAGTACACAGATACGCAGTATTTT,CASSSSGTLEYTDTQYF
TRBV28,-,13,TRBJ1-1,-,TGTGCCAGCAGTTCTACAGGGACCACTGAAGCTTTCTTT,CASSSTGTTEAFF
TRBV5-1,-,14,TRBJ1-2,-,TGCGCCAGCAGCTCAGACCTCTTTGACTATGGCTACACCTTC,CASSSDLFDYGYTF
TRBV30,-,13,TRBJ2-2,few,TGTGCCTGGAGCTTACTAAACACCGGGGAGCTGTTTTTT,CAWSLLNTGELFF
TRBV5-4,-,14,TRBJ2-2,-,TGTGCCAGCAGCTTGGACAGTTACACCGGGGAGCTGTTTTTT,CASSLDSYTGELFF
TRBV27,TRBD1,14,TRBJ2-7,-,TGTGCCAGCAGTTTAGACATATACAGGGGCGAGCAGTACTTC,CASSLDIYRGEQYF
TRBV19,TRBD1,16,TRBJ1-1,-,TGTGCCAGTAGTATGGGGACAGGGGGCAGGAACACTGAAGCTTTCTTT,CASSMGTGGRNTEAFF
TRBV6-5,TRBD1,15,TRBJ1-5,-,TGTGCCAGCAGTCCTTTGGACAGGGAATTTCAGCCCCAGCATTTT,CASSPLDREFQPQHF
TRBV6-5,-,14,TRBJ2-7,-,TGTGCCAGCAGTTACTCGAAGGGGATCTACGAGCAGTACTTC,CASSYSKGIYEQYF
TRBV5-8,TRBD1,15,TRBJ2-5,-,TGTGCCAGCAGCTTGAGGACAGGGGCGGGTGAGACCCAGTACTTC,CASSLRTGAGETQYF
TRBV6-1,-,12,TRBJ1-2,-,TGTGCCAGCAGTGAAGACCGCTATGGCTACACCTTC,CASSEDRYGYTF